The rows below give T cell receptor beta chains drawn from one sample of a study of T cell repertoires in cytomegalovirus infection. No cognate antigen is known for these TCRs. TCRdb re-derived calls from the reads in MiXCR, one entry per CDR3 protein. The sample lists fewer than 900,000 distinct CDR3 sequences; under 35% were seen once. Sequenced here: cultured CD8+ T cells from PBMCs, sampled from culture after CMV antigen stimulation. The receptors were gathered from a human donor in good health (CMV status not recorded). Some clones in this sample may be carry-over from other donors' samples. The CDR3 runs from the conserved cysteine through the conserved F or W. A row's size may be missing; if present it is once, few, many or a size class.

V gene	CDR3 length	J gene	clone size	CDR3 protein
TRBV29-1	12	TRBJ2-7	.	CSVVDRAYEQYF
TRBV7-2	17	TRBJ1-6	many	CASSGGLGVGDGSPLHF
TRBV19	17	TRBJ2-2	few	CASSIHGDRANTGELFF
TRBV27	14	TRBJ2-3	.	CASSLTRDRDTQYF
TRBV12-3/TRBV12-4	15	TRBJ2-6	many	CASTTLITGANVLTF
TRBV7-6	12	TRBJ1-1	few	CASSFAGSEAFF
TRBV27	18	TRBJ2-6	large	CASRIRASSYAGANVLTF
TRBV6-2/TRBV6-3	17	TRBJ1-6	few	CASSQIHPLNHDSPLHF
TRBV25-1	15	TRBJ1-1	once	CASSVQGARNTEAFF
TRBV2	13	TRBJ1-2	.	CASSDSRLYGYTF
TRBV6-1	12	TRBJ1-2	.	CAGWHRHYGYTF
TRBV7-9	14	TRBJ1-4	.	CASSNDRDNEKLFF
TRBV6-4	13	TRBJ1-1	many	CASSVALGTEAFF
TRBV6-1	13	TRBJ2-3	few	CASSEVRGDTQYF
TRBV28	14	TRBJ1-6	.	CASGLTGDGSPLHF
TRBV9	17	TRBJ1-2	few	CASSVPTGSQKVDGYTF
TRBV2	15	TRBJ1-5	.	CASSQAALGSQPQHF
TRBV12-3/TRBV12-4	15	TRBJ2-5	many	CASSTTSRLQETQYF
TRBV6-1	16	TRBJ1-4	.	CASSIDRHLTNEKLFF
TRBV28	15	TRBJ2-1	.	CASRPSALVEHEQFF
TRBV5-8	14	TRBJ2-1	few	CASRWTGSYNEQFF
TRBV4-1	14	TRBJ2-5	.	CASSQEGPEETQYF
TRBV7-2	16	TRBJ2-3	.	CASSLAPRGGPDTQYF
TRBV11-2	16	TRBJ1-1	many	CASSLVRAIMNTEAFF
TRBV12-3/TRBV12-4	15	TRBJ1-2	few	CASSPPGRQREGYTF
TRBV19	14	TRBJ1-2	few	CASSHDRDNYGYTF